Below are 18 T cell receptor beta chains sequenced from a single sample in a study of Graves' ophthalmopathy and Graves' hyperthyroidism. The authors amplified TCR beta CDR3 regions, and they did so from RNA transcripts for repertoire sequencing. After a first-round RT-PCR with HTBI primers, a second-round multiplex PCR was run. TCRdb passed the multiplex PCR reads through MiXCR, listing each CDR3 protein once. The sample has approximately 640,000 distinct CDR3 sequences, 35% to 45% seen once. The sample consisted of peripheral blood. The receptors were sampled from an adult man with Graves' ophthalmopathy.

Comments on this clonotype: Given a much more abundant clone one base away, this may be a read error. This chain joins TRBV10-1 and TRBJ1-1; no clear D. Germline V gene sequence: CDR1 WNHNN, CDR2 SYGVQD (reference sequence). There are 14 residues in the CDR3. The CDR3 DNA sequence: TGTGCCAGCAACCAAGATCTCGAGGTCCGTGAAGCTTTCTTT. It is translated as CASNQDLEVREAFF.

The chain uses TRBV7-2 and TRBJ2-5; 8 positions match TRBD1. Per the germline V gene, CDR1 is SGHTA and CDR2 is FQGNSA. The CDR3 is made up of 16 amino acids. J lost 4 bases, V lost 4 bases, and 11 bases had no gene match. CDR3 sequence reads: CASSSLDRVFAETQYF. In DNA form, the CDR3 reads TGTGCCAGCAGCTCCCTGGACAGGGTATTTGCAGAGACCCAGTACTTC.

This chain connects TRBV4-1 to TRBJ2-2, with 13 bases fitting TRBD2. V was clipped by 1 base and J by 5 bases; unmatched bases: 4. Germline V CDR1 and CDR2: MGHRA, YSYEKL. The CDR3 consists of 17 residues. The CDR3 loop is CASSQGRLAGGTGELFF. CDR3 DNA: TGCGCCAGCAGCCAAGGGAGACTAGCGGGAGGAACCGGGGAGCTGTTTTTT.

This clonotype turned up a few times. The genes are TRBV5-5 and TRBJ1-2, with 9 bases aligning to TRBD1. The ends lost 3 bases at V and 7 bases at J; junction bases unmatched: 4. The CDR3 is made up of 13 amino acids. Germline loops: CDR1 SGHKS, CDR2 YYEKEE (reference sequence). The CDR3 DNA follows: TGTGCCAGCAGCTCGAGGACAGGGGCTGGCTACACCTTC. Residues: CASSSRTGAGYTF.

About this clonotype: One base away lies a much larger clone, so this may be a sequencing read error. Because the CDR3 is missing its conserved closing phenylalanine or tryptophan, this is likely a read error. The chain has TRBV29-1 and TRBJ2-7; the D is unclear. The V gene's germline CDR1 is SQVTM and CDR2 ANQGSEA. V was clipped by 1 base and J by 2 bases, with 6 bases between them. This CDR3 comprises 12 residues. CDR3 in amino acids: CSVEARPYEQYL. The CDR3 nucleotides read TGCAGCGTTGAAGCCAGGCCCTACGAGCAGTACCTC.

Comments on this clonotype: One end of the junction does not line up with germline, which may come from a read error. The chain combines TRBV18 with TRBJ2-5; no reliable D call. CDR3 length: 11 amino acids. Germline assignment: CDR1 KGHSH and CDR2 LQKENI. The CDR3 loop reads CASSPEEAQYF. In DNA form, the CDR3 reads TGTGCCAGCTCACCTGAAGAGGCCCAGTACTTC.

CDR3 residues: CASSQDRGRSTQYF. For the CDR3, the DNA is TGCGCCAGCAGCCAAGATAGGGGGCGGAGTACGCAGTATTTT. The gene calls are TRBV4-3 and TRBJ2-3, with 7 nucleotides matching TRBD1. CDR1 is LGHNA, CDR2 YSLEER, per germline. This CDR3 is built from 14 residues. V lost 0 bases and J lost 8; bases outside the gene matches: 5.

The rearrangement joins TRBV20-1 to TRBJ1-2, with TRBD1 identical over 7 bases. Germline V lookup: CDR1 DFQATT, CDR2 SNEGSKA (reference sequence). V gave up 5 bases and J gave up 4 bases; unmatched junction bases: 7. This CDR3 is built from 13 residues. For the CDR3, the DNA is TGCAGTGCTCCAACCGGGACAGCCTATGGCTACACCTTC. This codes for CSAPTGTAYGYTF.

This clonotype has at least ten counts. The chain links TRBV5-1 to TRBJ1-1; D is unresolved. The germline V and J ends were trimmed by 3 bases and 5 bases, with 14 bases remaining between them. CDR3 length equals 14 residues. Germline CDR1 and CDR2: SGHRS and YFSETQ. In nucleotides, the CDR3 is TGCGCCAGCAGCTCGCCCGAGGGAGGGACTGAAGCTTTCTTT. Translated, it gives CASSSPEGGTEAFF.

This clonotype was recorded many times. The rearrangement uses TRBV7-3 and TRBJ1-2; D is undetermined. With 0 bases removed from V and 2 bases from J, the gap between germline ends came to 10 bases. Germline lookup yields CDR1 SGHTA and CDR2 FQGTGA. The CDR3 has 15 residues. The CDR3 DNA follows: TGTGCCAGCAGCTTAACTCCAGGAATGAACTATGGCTACACCTTC. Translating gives CASSLTPGMNYGYTF.

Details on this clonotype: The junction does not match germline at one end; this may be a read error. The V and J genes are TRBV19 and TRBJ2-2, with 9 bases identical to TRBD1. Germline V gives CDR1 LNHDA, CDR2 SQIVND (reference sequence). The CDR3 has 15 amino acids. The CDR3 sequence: CASTGTGYNTGELFF. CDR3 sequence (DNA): TGCGCCAGCACTGGGACAGGGTATAACACCGGGGAGCTGTTTTTT.

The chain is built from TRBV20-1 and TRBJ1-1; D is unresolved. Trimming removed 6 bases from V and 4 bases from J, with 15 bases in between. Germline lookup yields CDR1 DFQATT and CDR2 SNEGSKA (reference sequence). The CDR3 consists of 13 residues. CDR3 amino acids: CSASTNMSTEAFF. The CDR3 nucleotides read TGCAGTGCCAGCACTAACATGAGCACTGAAGCTTTCTTT.

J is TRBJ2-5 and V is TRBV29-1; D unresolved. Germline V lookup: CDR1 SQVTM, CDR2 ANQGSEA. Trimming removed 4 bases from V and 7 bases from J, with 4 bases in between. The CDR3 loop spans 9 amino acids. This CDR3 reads CSVGRTQYF. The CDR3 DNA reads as TGCAGCGTTGGGCGGACCCAGTACTTC. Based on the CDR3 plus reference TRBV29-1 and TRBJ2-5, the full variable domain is SAVISQKPSRDICQRGTSLTIQCQVDSQVTMMFWYRQQPGQSLTLIATANQGSEATYESGFVIDKFPISRPNLTFSTLTVSNMSPEDSSIYLCSVGRTQYFGPGTRLLVL.

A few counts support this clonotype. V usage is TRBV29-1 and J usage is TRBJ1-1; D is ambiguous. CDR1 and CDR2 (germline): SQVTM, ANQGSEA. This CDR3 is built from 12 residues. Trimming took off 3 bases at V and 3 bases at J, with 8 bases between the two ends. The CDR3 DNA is TGCAGCGTTGAGGGCTGGGACACTGAAGCTTTCTTT. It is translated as CSVEGWDTEAFF.

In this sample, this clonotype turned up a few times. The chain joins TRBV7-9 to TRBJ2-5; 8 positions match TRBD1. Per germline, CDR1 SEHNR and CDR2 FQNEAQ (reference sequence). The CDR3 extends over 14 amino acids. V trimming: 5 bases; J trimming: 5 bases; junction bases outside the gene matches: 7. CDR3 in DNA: TGTGCCAGCAGCGCCGCGACAGGGGCTGAGACCCAGTACTTC. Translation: CASSAATGAETQYF.

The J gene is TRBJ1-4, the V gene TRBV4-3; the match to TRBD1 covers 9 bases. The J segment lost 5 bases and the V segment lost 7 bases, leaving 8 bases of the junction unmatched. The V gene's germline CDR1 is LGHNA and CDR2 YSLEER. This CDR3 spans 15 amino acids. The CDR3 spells CASNPTGGGNEKLFF. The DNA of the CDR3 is TGCGCCAGCAACCCTACAGGGGGCGGGAATGAAAAACTGTTTTTT.

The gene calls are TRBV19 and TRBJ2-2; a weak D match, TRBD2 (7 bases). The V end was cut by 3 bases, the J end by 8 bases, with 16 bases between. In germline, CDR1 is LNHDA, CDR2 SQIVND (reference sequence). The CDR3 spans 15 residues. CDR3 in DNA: TGTGCCAGTAGTATCCACAGGGAGGGATCGGGGGAGCTGTTTTTT. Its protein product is CASSIHREGSGELFF.

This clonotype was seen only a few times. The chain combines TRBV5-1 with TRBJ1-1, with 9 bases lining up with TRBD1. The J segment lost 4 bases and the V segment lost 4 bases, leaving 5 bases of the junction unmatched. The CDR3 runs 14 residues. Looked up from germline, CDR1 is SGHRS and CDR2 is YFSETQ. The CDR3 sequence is CASSATGGGTEAFF. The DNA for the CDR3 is TGCGCCAGCAGCGCGACAGGGGGGGGCACTGAAGCTTTCTTT.